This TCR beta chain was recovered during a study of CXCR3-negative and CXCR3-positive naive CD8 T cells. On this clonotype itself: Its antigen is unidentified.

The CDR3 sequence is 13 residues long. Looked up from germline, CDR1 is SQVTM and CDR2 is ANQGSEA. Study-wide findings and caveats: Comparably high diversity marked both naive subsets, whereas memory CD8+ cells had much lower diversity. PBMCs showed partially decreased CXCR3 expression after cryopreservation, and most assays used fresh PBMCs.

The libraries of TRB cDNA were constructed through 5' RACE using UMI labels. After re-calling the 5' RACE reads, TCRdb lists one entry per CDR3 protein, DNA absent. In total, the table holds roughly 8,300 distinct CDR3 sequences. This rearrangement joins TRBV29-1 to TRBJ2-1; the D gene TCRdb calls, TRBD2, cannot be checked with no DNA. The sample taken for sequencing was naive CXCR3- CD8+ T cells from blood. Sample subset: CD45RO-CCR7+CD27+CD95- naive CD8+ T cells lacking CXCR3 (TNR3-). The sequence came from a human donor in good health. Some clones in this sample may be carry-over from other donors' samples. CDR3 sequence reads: CSALAGEVNEQFF.